The T cell receptor (beta chain) under discussion was sequenced for a study of spatial heterogeneity in lung cancer. Study-wide context: PBMC samples from follow-up, where available, were sequenced a median of roughly two years after resection. Unique TCR and UMI combinations averaged more than ten appearances each in raw reads.

Time point given: blood at routine non-recurrence follow-up after resection. Unsorted samples of tumor, nontumor lung or frozen PBMC had their whole RNA sequenced. This clonotype was seen ten or more times. Individually, TCR cDNA molecules were each labelled with a unique molecular identifier. TCRdb reprocessed the 5' RACE reads via MiXCR and lists one record per CDR3 protein. The profile shows fewer than 30,000 distinct CDR3 sequences, 5.5% to 7% of them singletons. Germline CDR1 SGDLS, CDR2 YYNGEE. The CDR3 is 15 amino acids. V was clipped by 0 bases and J by 1 base, with 10 bases between them. This clonotype was sampled from a male donor with early-stage non-small cell lung cancer. The input for sequencing was PBMCs, taken at follow-up. The chain employs TRBV9 and TRBJ1-1; D is ambiguous. The CDR3 DNA reads as TGTGCCAGCAGCGTAGAAGGGCGTCAGAACACTGAAGCTTTCTTT. Amino acids: CASSVEGRQNTEAFF. Full variable domain (missing parts from reference TRBV9 and TRBJ1-1): DSGVTQTPKHLITATGQRVTLRCSPRSGDLSVYWYQQSLDQGLQFLIQYYNGEERAKGNILERFSAQQFPDLHSELNLSSLELGDSALYFCASSVEGRQNTEAFFGQGTRLTVV.